The clone carrying this TCR beta chain was seen a few times. Mismatch with germline at one junction end may stem from a read error. This specimen belongs to a study of Graves' ophthalmopathy and Graves' hyperthyroidism. TCR beta CDR3 regions were amplified from RNA transcripts. First-round RT-PCR employed HTBI primers, with a second-round multiplex PCR after it. MiXCR, run by TCRdb on the multiplex PCR reads, gives a single entry per CDR3 protein. The sample holds about 550,000 distinct CDR3 sequences, just under 40% seen once. The receptor's source is an adult man with Graves' hyperthyroidism. The sequenced sample was peripheral blood or thyroid tissue (not recorded which).

CDR3 DNA sequence: TGCGCCAGCAGCTACGACAGGGAATACACTGAAGCTTTCTTT. Translating it yields CASSYDREYTEAFF. The chain couples TRBV13 to TRBJ1-1; TRBD1 matches at 7 bases. The CDR3 runs 14 residues. Germline V gene data show CDR1 as PRHDT and CDR2 as FYEKMQ (reference sequence).